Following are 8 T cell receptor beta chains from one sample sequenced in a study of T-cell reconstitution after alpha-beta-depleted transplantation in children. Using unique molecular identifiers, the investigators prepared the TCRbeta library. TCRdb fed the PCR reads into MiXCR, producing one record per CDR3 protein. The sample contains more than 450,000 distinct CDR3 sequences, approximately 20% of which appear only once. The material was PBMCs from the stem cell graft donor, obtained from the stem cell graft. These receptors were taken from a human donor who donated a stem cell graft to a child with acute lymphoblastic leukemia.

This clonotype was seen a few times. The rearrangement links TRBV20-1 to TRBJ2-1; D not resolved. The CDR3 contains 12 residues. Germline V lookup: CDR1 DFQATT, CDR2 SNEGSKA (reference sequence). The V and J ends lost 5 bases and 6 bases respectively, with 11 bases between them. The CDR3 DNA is TGCAGTGCTCGAAGCCATTCCAATGAGCAGTTCTTC. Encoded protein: CSARSHSNEQFF.

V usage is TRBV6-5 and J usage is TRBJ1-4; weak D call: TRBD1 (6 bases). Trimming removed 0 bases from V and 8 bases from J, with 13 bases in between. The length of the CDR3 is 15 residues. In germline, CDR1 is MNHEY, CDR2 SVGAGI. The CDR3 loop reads CASSYSPGGAEKLFF. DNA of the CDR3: TGTGCCAGCAGTTACTCTCCGGGGGGCGCAGAAAAACTGTTTTTT.

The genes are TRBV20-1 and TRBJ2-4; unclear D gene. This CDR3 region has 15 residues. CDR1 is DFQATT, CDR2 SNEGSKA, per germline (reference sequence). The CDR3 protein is CSAVYRSLAKNIQYF. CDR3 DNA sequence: TGCAGCGCCGTCTATAGGTCTCTAGCCAAAAACATTCAGTACTTC.

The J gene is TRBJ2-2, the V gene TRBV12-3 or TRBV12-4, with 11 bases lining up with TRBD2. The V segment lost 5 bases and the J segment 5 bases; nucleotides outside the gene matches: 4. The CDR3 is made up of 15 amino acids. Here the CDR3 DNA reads TGTGCCAGCAGTGTACTAGCGGGAGTGACCGGGGAGCTGTTTTTT. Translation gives CASSVLAGVTGELFF.

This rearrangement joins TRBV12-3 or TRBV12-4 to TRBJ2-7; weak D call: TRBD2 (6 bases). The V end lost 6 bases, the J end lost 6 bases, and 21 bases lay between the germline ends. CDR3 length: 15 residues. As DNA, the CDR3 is TGTGCCAGCAGAAACCGGGACTTGCGTTTCTCCGAGCAGTACTTC. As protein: CASRNRDLRFSEQYF.

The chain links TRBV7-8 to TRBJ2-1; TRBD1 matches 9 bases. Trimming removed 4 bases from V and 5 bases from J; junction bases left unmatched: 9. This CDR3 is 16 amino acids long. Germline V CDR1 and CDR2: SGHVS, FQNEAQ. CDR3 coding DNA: TGTGCCAGCAGCTCCCTTGGGACAGGGATAGACAATGAGCAGTTCTTC. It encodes CASSSLGTGIDNEQFF.

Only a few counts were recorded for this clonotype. DNA of the CDR3: TGTGCCAGCAGTGACCTCCTGGCCGATCGGGACTATGGCTACACCTTC. This codes for CASSDLLADRDYGYTF. V usage is TRBV25-1 and J usage is TRBJ1-2; D call uncertain. The germline gives CDR1 MGHDK, CDR2 SYGVNS. The V end lost 3 bases, the J end lost 3 bases, and 17 bases lay between the germline ends. The CDR3 totals 16 residues.

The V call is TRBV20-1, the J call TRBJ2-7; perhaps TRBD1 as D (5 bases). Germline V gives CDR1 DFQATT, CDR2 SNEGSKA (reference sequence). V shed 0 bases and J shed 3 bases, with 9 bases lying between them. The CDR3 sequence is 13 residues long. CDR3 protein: CSAREGTGYEQYF. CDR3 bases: TGCAGTGCTAGAGAGGGCACAGGCTACGAGCAGTACTTC.